Following are 9 T cell receptor beta chains from one sample sequenced in a study of shared clonotypes between healthy human individuals (dated by TCRdb to about 2020). The library came from the immunoSEQ multiplex PCR assay. What TCRdb holds here is the immuneACCESS table cut down to in-frame rearrangements. Part of the clones is not present; checked against another copy, under half of the missing clones reflect an unresolved V gene, and the others are unexplained. Across this sample there are roughly 330,000 clones, with 74% seen only once. In total, the top ten clones hold about a tenth of the sample. Material: memory CD4+ T cells sorted from blood. The cell subset or site tag for this specimen amounts to: CD45RA-negative fraction. These receptors were obtained from a man younger than 40 in good health.

The chain links TRBV7-2 to TRBJ1-1, with D hard to call. The CDR3 extends over 13 amino acids. Germline V gene lookup returns CDR1 SGHTA and CDR2 FQGNSA. The V end lost 3 bases, the J end lost 5 bases, and 10 bases lay between the germline ends. CDR3 in DNA: TGTGCCAGCAGCTTGACGGTGGGAACTGAAGCTTTCTTT. This encodes CASSLTVGTEAFF.

V and J are TRBV5-4 and TRBJ2-2, with 7 bases matching TRBD1. V lost 4 bases, J lost 1 base, and 7 bases stayed unmatched. From germline, CDR1 is SGHNT and CDR2 YYREEE (reference sequence). The CDR3 totals 16 residues. The DNA of the CDR3 is TGTGCCAGCAGCAGGGGTGGGACAGTGAACACCGGGGAGCTGTTTTTT. Translation: CASSRGGTVNTGELFF.

This clone was recorded a few times. The V call is TRBV7-9, the J call TRBJ2-3, with TRBD2 matching over 12 bases. From germline, CDR1 is SEHNR and CDR2 FQNEAQ (reference sequence). The ends lost 5 bases at V and 2 bases at J; junction bases unmatched: 8. CDR3 length: 17 amino acids. Here the CDR3 DNA reads TGTGCCAGCAGCCTCAGTCGACTAGCGGGGGACACAGATACGCAGTATTTT. Encoded protein: CASSLSRLAGDTDTQYF.

This clone was seen a few times. The chain has TRBV5-4 and TRBJ2-1; TRBD2 aligns across 15 bases. Trimming took 2 bases from V and 8 from J; bases not matched to a gene: 5. This CDR3 comprises 16 residues. Looked up from germline, CDR1 is SGHNT and CDR2 is YYREEE (reference sequence). In nucleotides, the CDR3 is TGTGCCAGCAGCTTAAGGACTAGCGGGAGGGCCGATGAGCAGTTCTTC. Residues: CASSLRTSGRADEQFF.

The table lists this clone with a few counts. The J gene is TRBJ2-4, the V gene TRBV5-5; possibly TRBD1 for D (5 bases). The CDR3 runs 15 residues. Germline CDR1 and CDR2: SGHKS and YYEKEE (reference sequence). The germline V and J ends were trimmed by 4 bases and 0 bases, with 11 bases remaining between them. The CDR3: CASSVDRVAKNIQYF. The CDR3 nucleotides read TGTGCCAGCAGCGTCGACAGAGTAGCCAAAAACATTCAGTACTTC.

This chain joins TRBV10-3 and TRBJ1-1, with 8 nucleotides matching TRBD1. The CDR3 totals 15 residues. Looked up from germline, CDR1 is ENHRY and CDR2 is SYGVKD. The V and J ends lost 6 bases and 4 bases, in that order; junction bases with no gene match: 10. The CDR3 bases are TGTGCCATCAGGGGACAGGCGTCCGGGGTCACTGAAGCTTTCTTT. The encoded protein is CAIRGQASGVTEAFF.

The chain has TRBV6-1 and TRBJ2-1; D possibly corresponds to TRBD1 (5 bases). V gave up 4 bases and J gave up 4 bases, with 8 bases separating them. The germline gives CDR1 MNHNS, CDR2 SASEGT. The CDR3 has 13 amino acids. The CDR3 coding sequence is TGTGCCAGCAGTGCTACAGGATACAATGAGCAGTTCTTC. It yields the protein CASSATGYNEQFF.

In its sample, this clone was seen many times. The CDR3 spells CASSPAHDSLNTEAFF. Here the CDR3 DNA reads TGTGCCAGCTCACCGGCACACGACTCTTTGAACACTGAAGCTTTCTTT. The V gene is TRBV18, the J gene TRBJ1-1; D is unclear. In germline, CDR1 is KGHSH, CDR2 LQKENI. The CDR3 length is 16 residues. V lost 3 bases to trimming and J lost 0 bases, with 14 bases between them.

The chain couples TRBV7-9 to TRBJ2-3; 9 nucleotides match TRBD1. V shed 4 bases, J shed 6 bases, and the junction held 11 bases outside the gene matches. The length of the CDR3 is 16 residues. Germline CDR1 reads SEHNR; CDR2 reads FQNEAQ (reference sequence). The CDR3: CASSSGPGQGVDTQYF. CDR3 nucleotide sequence: TGTGCCAGCAGCTCCGGTCCGGGACAGGGTGTGGATACGCAGTATTTT.